These 21 T cell receptor beta chains share one sample of origin, sequenced in a study of CD8+CD57+ T cells in acquired aplastic anemia (dated by TCRdb to 2016 to 2019). Sequenced on an Illumina HiSeq 2000. Genomic DNA served as template for TCR beta VDJ combination and CDR3 sequence profiling. TCRdb reprocessed the public reads (quality trimming at Q25 with fastp, clone calling with MiXCR) and kept in-frame beta chains. Every entry covers one CDR3 protein and lists the most common genes and DNA from its rows. Counted in this sample were about 81,000 distinct CDR3 sequences; approximately 46% of them appeared once. Together, the top ten hold about 68% of the sample. Material: sorted CD4+, CD8+, or CD8+CD57+ T cells (not recorded which) from PBMCs. These receptors were obtained from a human donor in good health, serving as a control.

V and J are TRBV25-1 and TRBJ2-3, with D hard to call. The CDR3 is 13 residues long. CDR1 is MGHDK and CDR2 is SYGVNS in the germline V gene. V shed 1 base and J shed 3 bases, with 5 bases lying between them. The CDR3 region has the DNA TGTGCCAGCAGTGAATTCAGGACAGATACGCAGTATTTT. Amino acid sequence: CASSEFRTDTQYF.

The V call is TRBV10-3, the J call TRBJ1-2, with 9 bases matching TRBD1. The J segment lost 3 bases and the V segment lost 4 bases, leaving 12 bases of the junction unmatched. The germline CDR1 and CDR2 sequences are ENHRY and SYGVKD. This CDR3 has 17 amino acids. CDR3 sequence (DNA): TGTGCCATCAGTGGTGGTACCGGGACAGGGTTGGACTATGGCTACACCTTC. Its protein product is CAISGGTGTGLDYGYTF.

V usage is TRBV24-1 and J usage is TRBJ2-5, with D perhaps matching TRBD1 (6 bases). This CDR3 comprises 12 residues. Between the trimmed V and J ends, which lost 12 bases and 2 bases, there was a span of 12 bases. The V gene's germline CDR1 is KGHDR and CDR2 SFDVKD. For the CDR3, the DNA is TGTGCCCGCAGGGGTAGTCAAGAGACCCAGTACTTC. Protein: CARRGSQETQYF.

This clonotype was seen ten or more times. The V gene is TRBV4-1, the J gene TRBJ1-3; the match to TRBD1 covers 9 bases. J lost 8 bases, V lost 2 bases, and 4 bases had no gene match. Germline CDR1 reads MGHRA; CDR2 reads YSYEKL. This CDR3 is built from 14 residues. CDR3 loop: CASSQPDRGDTIYF. CDR3 coding DNA: TGCGCCAGCAGCCAACCAGACAGGGGGGACACCATATATTTT.

This clonotype has only a few counts. V gene TRBV29-1 combines with J gene TRBJ2-7; D uncertain. V was pared by 2 bases and J by 6 bases, with 11 bases between. There are 12 residues in the CDR3. CDR1 and CDR2 (germline): SQVTM, ANQGSEA. CDR3 protein: CSVETVEREQYF. The DNA of the CDR3 is TGCAGCGTTGAAACTGTGGAACGCGAGCAGTACTTC.

The chain couples TRBV19 to TRBJ1-1; no reliable D call. Germline-derived CDR1 and CDR2 are LNHDA and SQIVND (reference sequence). The CDR3 has 11 residues. Trimming cost V 5 bases and J 11 bases, with 12 bases left between them. The CDR3 DNA reads as TGTGCCAGTAGTTCGGGCTTGAGGGCTTTCTTT. It specifies CASSSGLRAFF.

The gene calls are TRBV6-1 and TRBJ2-7; 7 nucleotides agree with TRBD2. The CDR3 covers 15 residues. Per the germline V gene, CDR1 is MNHNS and CDR2 is SASEGT. V shed 3 bases, J shed 5 bases, and the junction held 10 bases outside the gene matches. The CDR3 reads CASSEFAGELDEQYF. In DNA form, the CDR3 reads TGTGCCAGCAGTGAGTTTGCGGGAGAGCTCGACGAGCAGTACTTC.

Many counts were recorded for this clonotype. V is TRBV20-1 and J is TRBJ2-5; 10 nucleotides line up with TRBD1. V lost 3 bases, J lost 2 bases, and 18 bases stayed unmatched. Germline CDR1 is DFQATT and CDR2 is SNEGSKA (reference sequence). The CDR3 loop spans 19 amino acids. The CDR3 reads CSARGTGTGAVVGQETQYF. The CDR3 nucleotides read TGCAGTGCTAGGGGAACCGGGACAGGGGCTGTAGTGGGGCAAGAGACCCAGTACTTC.

This clonotype was observed at least ten times. The chain joins TRBV14 to TRBJ1-1, with 9 bases fitting TRBD1. The junction had 4 bases not matched to a gene; V was cut back by 4 bases and J by 1 base. Germline CDR1 and CDR2: SGHDN and FVKESK. The CDR3 covers 15 residues. CDR3 amino acids: CASSPWTGENTEAFF. The CDR3 bases are TGTGCCAGCAGCCCTTGGACAGGGGAGAACACTGAAGCTTTCTTT.

The rearrangement links TRBV9 to TRBJ2-2, with a possible D match to TRBD2 (6 bases). The germline CDR1 and CDR2 sequences are SGDLS and YYNGEE. This CDR3 has 15 amino acids. V was pared by 5 bases and J by 3 bases, with 14 bases between. DNA of the CDR3: TGTGCCAGCAGTCGCGGAGGGATAGACACCGGGGAGCTGTTTTTT. Translating gives CASSRGGIDTGELFF.

This clonotype was recorded many times. J is TRBJ1-5 and V is TRBV19, with D maybe TRBD1 (6 bases). V was cut by 1 base and J by 4 bases, with 8 bases left in between. The CDR3 sequence is 14 residues long. Germline loops: CDR1 LNHDA, CDR2 SQIVND (reference sequence). DNA for the CDR3: TGTGCCAGTAGTATAGGGCAGGGGAATCAGCCCCAGCATTTT. Its protein product is CASSIGQGNQPQHF.

There are a few counts of this clonotype. Since a much larger clone is just one base distant, this may be a read error. The chain uses TRBV19 and TRBJ2-2; 7 bases align to TRBD2. This CDR3 is built from 14 residues. Germline CDR1 reads LNHDA; CDR2 reads SQIVND (reference sequence). CDR3 bases: TGTGCCAGTAAGCGGGGTTCGAACACCGGGGAGCTGGTTTTT. Amino acid sequence: CASKRGSNTGELVF.

V is TRBV25-1 and J is TRBJ2-7, with 7 bases aligning to TRBD2. Germline V gene lookup returns CDR1 MGHDK and CDR2 SYGVNS. The trim removed 6 bases at V and 6 bases at J, leaving 14 bases unmatched. This CDR3 spans 15 amino acids. In DNA form, the CDR3 reads TGTGCCAGCAGCCAACCGGGGAGGGCTTTGGGCGAGCAGTACTTC. Translated: CASSQPGRALGEQYF.

This clonotype was counted at least ten times. CDR3 bases: TGCGCCAGCAGCCCGGACGGGACAGGGGTTAATTCACCCCTCCACTTT. Translation: CASSPDGTGVNSPLHF. This chain joins TRBV4-1 and TRBJ1-6; 10 nucleotides match TRBD1. CDR3 length: 16 amino acids. Trimming removed 4 bases from V and 6 bases from J; junction bases left unmatched: 6. CDR1 and CDR2 (germline): MGHRA, YSYEKL.

V and J are TRBV19 and TRBJ1-2; TRBD1 might be the D (6 bases). With 3 bases removed from V and 1 base from J, the gap between germline ends came to 15 bases. The CDR3 has 16 amino acids. In germline, CDR1 is LNHDA, CDR2 SQIVND (reference sequence). The CDR3 sequence is CASSIGQRIRNYGYTF. CDR3 bases: TGTGCCAGTAGTATTGGACAGCGGATCCGTAACTATGGCTACACCTTC.

This clonotype was detected many times. The V call is TRBV4-1, the J call TRBJ1-3; maybe TRBD1 (5 bases). This CDR3 is 15 amino acids long. The V end was cut by 4 bases, the J end by 2 bases, with 12 bases between. Germline CDR1 reads MGHRA; CDR2 reads YSYEKL. CDR3 sequence: CASSPHEGPGNTIYF. The CDR3 nucleotides are TGCGCCAGCAGCCCACACGAGGGACCTGGAAACACCATATATTTT.

V usage is TRBV30 and J usage is TRBJ1-1; D is perhaps TRBD1 (6 bases). The CDR3 has 13 amino acids. V was pared by 4 bases and J by 7 bases, with 16 bases between. Germline CDR1 GTSNPN, CDR2 SVGIG (reference sequence). CDR3 DNA: TGTGCCTGGAACTCATTCGGGGGCATTGAAGCTTTCTTT. Translating it yields CAWNSFGGIEAFF.

This chain joins TRBV10-2 and TRBJ2-3, with D possibly being TRBD1 or TRBD2 (5 bases each). The V end lost 6 bases, the J end lost 0 bases, and 16 bases lay between the germline ends. Germline values: CDR1 WSHSY, CDR2 SAAADI. The CDR3 has 16 residues. DNA of the CDR3: TGCGCCAGCAGGGGGCAGGGAGCCCTTAGCACAGATACGCAGTATTTT. This encodes CASRGQGALSTDTQYF.

The chain recombines TRBV2 with TRBJ2-7; 8 nucleotides match TRBD1. V lost 1 base and J lost 2; bases outside the gene matches: 1. Per the germline V gene, CDR1 is SNHLY and CDR2 is FYNNEI. The CDR3 length is 14 residues. For the CDR3, the DNA is TGTGCCAGCAGTGAAGGGGACAGGCCCTACGAGCAGTACTTC. Its translation: CASSEGDRPYEQYF. Full variable domain (rest looked up from reference TRBV2 and TRBJ2-7): EPEVTQTPSHQVTQMGQEVILRCVPISNHLYFYWYRQILGQKVEFLVSFYNNEISEKSEIFDDQFSVERPDGSNFTLKIRSTKLEDSAMYFCASSEGDRPYEQYFGPGTRLTVT.

This chain connects TRBV10-3 to TRBJ1-6; 9 nucleotides line up with TRBD1. Germline values: CDR1 ENHRY, CDR2 SYGVKD. The CDR3 runs to 16 residues. Trimming removed 2 bases from V and 9 bases from J; junction bases left unmatched: 8. CDR3 protein: CAISEIQTGGFSPLHF. CDR3 nucleotides: TGTGCCATCAGTGAGATACAGACAGGGGGATTTTCACCCCTCCACTTT.

In nucleotides, the CDR3 is TGCGCCAGCAGCTTGGAGGGCGTGGCTGAAGCTTTCTTT. It specifies CASSLEGVAEAFF. The chain carries TRBV5-1 and TRBJ1-1; no clear D gene. CDR3 length: 13 amino acids. Trimming removed 0 bases at V and 6 bases at J, with 9 bases between. Per germline, CDR1 SGHRS and CDR2 YFSETQ.